Detailed here is one T cell receptor beta chain. The CDR3 is 15 amino acids. Trimming removed 0 bases from V and 2 bases from J, with 11 bases in between. CDR1 SGHDT and CDR2 YYEEEE come from the germline V gene. These data are taken from a study of T-cell reconstitution after alpha-beta-depleted transplantation in children. Preparation of the TCRbeta library involved a method that used unique molecular identifiers. TCRdb reanalysed the PCR reads using MiXCR and keeps one entry per CDR3 protein. The sample comprises 450,000 to 600,000 distinct CDR3 sequences, roughly 33% of which are singletons, and 2% to 3% rests with the top ten.

This chain links TRBV5-6 with TRBJ1-1; D ambiguous. The sequence came from a human donor who donated a stem cell graft to a child with aplastic anemia. The specimen comprised PBMCs from the stem cell graft donor, sampled from the stem cell graft. The CDR3 sequence is CASSLVSSGNTEAFF. The DNA of the CDR3 is TGTGCCAGCAGCTTGGTGTCTTCAGGCAACACTGAAGCTTTCTTT.